Listed here are 27 T cell receptor beta chains from one sample, sequenced in a study of prognosis after radiotherapy for stage I lung cancer. By two-round multiplex PCR, the TCR beta CDR3 was amplified from genomic DNA. First-round PCR amplification was performed with primers specific to each TRBV and TRBJ gene. TCRdb re-called the multiplex PCR reads through MiXCR, storing one row per CDR3 protein. The sample has 25,000 to 35,000 distinct CDR3 sequences, 40% to 50% seen once. The sequenced sample was PBMCs, obtained before or after stereotactic body radiation therapy (not recorded which). These receptors were obtained from a donor of 50 years or more with non-small cell lung cancer.

This rearrangement joins TRBV27 to TRBJ1-5; tentatively, D is TRBD1 (5 bases). CDR3 length: 13 amino acids. V was pared by 3 bases and J by 14 bases, with 17 bases between. Germline V gives CDR1 MNHEY, CDR2 SMNVEV (reference sequence). As DNA, the CDR3 is TGTGCCAGCAGTTTGCGGGGACTGGAAACCAAGCATTTT. This encodes CASSLRGLETKHF.

This clonotype was detected only once. A read error is the likely source, as a far larger clone sits one nucleotide away. The chain employs TRBV6-4 and TRBJ1-5, with 8 positions matching TRBD1. This CDR3 has 16 amino acids. Per the germline V gene, CDR1 is MRHNA and CDR2 is SNTAGT. CDR3 sequence reads: CASSSQAGGAGQPKHF. CDR3 sequence (DNA): TGTGCCAGCAGTTCCCAAGCAGGGGGCGCAGGCCAGCCCAAGCATTTT.

This clonotype is a singleton in its sample. This chain joins TRBV7-8 and TRBJ1-2; 9 bases match TRBD1. From germline, CDR1 is SGHVS and CDR2 FQNEAQ. V shed 7 bases and J 8 bases; nucleotides not matched to a gene: 14. The CDR3 has 15 residues. The chain's CDR3 is CASTPDRGKLRGYTF. CDR3 coding DNA: TGTGCCAGCACCCCTGACAGGGGGAAGCTCAGGGGCTACACCTTC.

This clonotype was counted many times. The chain links TRBV18 to TRBJ2-1; D possibly corresponds to TRBD2 (6 bases). Deletions cut 2 bases from V and 4 bases from J, with 9 bases between. Germline V gene data show CDR1 as KGHSH and CDR2 as LQKENI. There are 14 residues in the CDR3. CDR3: CASSPGREYNEQFF. CDR3 coding DNA: TGTGCCAGCTCACCAGGTCGGGAGTACAATGAGCAGTTCTTC.

This clonotype was observed many times. In DNA, the CDR3 is TGTGCCAGCAGCCGACTGTCTATAGCAGATACGCAGTATTTT. Its translation is CASSRLSIADTQYF. The genes are TRBV11-1 and TRBJ2-3; no clear D gene. Trimming pared 5 bases from V and 4 bases from J, leaving 13 bases between. CDR3 length equals 14 residues. CDR1 and CDR2 from the germline V gene are SGHAT and FQDESV (reference sequence).

This clonotype was picked up many times. The chain employs TRBV6-1 and TRBJ1-6; tentatively, D is TRBD1 (5 bases). Looked up from germline, CDR1 is MNHNS and CDR2 is SASEGT. The CDR3 totals 15 residues. The V end was cut by 6 bases, the J end by 3 bases, with 12 bases between. The CDR3 DNA follows: TGTGCCAGCAGATCTCGGGACCTCTATAATTCACCCCTCCACTTT. Amino acids: CASRSRDLYNSPLHF.

With regard to this clonotype: This likely stems from a read error, as it lies one base from a far larger clone. The J gene is TRBJ1-1, the V gene TRBV6-4; the D gene is possibly TRBD1 (5 bases). The germline V gene encodes CDR1 MRHNA and CDR2 SNTAGT. The V gene lost 7 bases and the J gene lost 4 bases, with 13 bases spanning the gap. The CDR3 contains 13 residues. As DNA, the CDR3 is TGTGCCAGCATTTACTTGGACATCACTGAAGCTTTCTTT. Its translation is CASIYLDITEAFF.

Ten or more counts support this clonotype. This chain uses TRBV7-2 with TRBJ2-2, with a weak D call TRBD2 (6 bases). Germline CDR1 reads SGHTA; CDR2 reads FQGNSA. Trimming removed 6 bases from V and 1 base from J, with 15 bases in between. The CDR3 has 16 residues. CDR3 region: CASRPNPGENTGELFF. CDR3 bases: TGTGCCAGCAGACCTAACCCGGGGGAGAACACCGGGGAGCTGTTTTTT.

This clonotype was found many times. This CDR3 reads CASSSLGTNTGELFF. The CDR3 DNA reads TGTGCCAGCAGTTCACTAGGAACTAACACCGGGGAGCTGTTTTTT. V and J are TRBV6-9 and TRBJ2-2; D is perhaps TRBD2 (5 bases). Trimming took off 4 bases at V and 2 bases at J, with 11 bases between the two ends. The CDR3 has 15 amino acids. The germline V gene encodes CDR1 MNHGY and CDR2 SVAAGI.

This clonotype has ten or more counts. V gene TRBV5-5 combines with J gene TRBJ2-1, with D uncertain. The germline V gene has CDR1 SGHKS and CDR2 YYEKEE (reference sequence). V was pared by 1 base and J by 7 bases, with 15 bases between. The CDR3 runs 15 residues. The CDR3, as DNA: TGTGCCAGCAGCTTGTTAAGTGCGTCTGGTAATGAGCAGTTCTTC. It yields the protein CASSLLSASGNEQFF.

The rearrangement joins TRBV6-1 to TRBJ2-3, with a tentative D call TRBD1 (5 bases). Germline V gene sequence: CDR1 MNHNS, CDR2 SASEGT. V lost 7 bases, J lost 2 bases, and 19 bases lay in between. There are 16 residues in the CDR3. Written as DNA, the CDR3 is TGTGCCAGCACCCCGGTGTTGGGGCCAACCACAGATACGCAGTATTTT. Its translation is CASTPVLGPTTDTQYF.

This clonotype has ten or more counts. At one of its ends the junction is not consistent with the germline gene, which may arise from a read error. The genes are TRBV14 and TRBJ2-7, with D tentatively TRBD1 (6 bases). CDR3 length: 11 amino acids. In germline, CDR1 is SGHDN, CDR2 FVKESK. CDR3 amino acids: CASSPAPGTNF. In DNA, the CDR3 is TGTGCCAGCAGCCCTGCCCCCGGGACAAACTTC. Full variable domain (rest looked up from reference TRBV14 and TRBJ2-7): EAGVTQFPSHSVIEKGQTVTLRCDPISGHDNLYWYRRVMGKEIKFLLHFVKESKQDESGMPNNRFLAERTGGTYSTLKVQPAELEDSGVYFCASSPAPGTNFGPGTRLTVT.

A note on this clonotype: Compared with germline, one end of the junction differs, possibly owing to a read error. The chain uses TRBV12-3 or TRBV12-4 and TRBJ1-5; TRBD1 might be the D (6 bases). This CDR3 region has 14 residues. The CDR3 nucleotides read TGTGCCAGAAGTAAAGCAAGGGGGGGTCAGACCCAGCATTTT. Its protein product is CARSKARGGQTQHF.

This clonotype was counted many times. V is TRBV6-2 or TRBV6-3 and J is TRBJ1-5, with 8 bases identical to TRBD1. Per germline, CDR1 MNHEY and CDR2 SVGEGT. The CDR3 runs to 14 residues. J gave up 2 bases and V 6 bases, and 3 bases lay outside the gene matches. The CDR3 DNA reads as TGTGCCAGCAGCCAGACAGGGGGCAATCAGCCCCAGCATTTT. This sequence encodes CASSQTGGNQPQHF.

This clonotype ranks as medium-sized. The chain joins TRBV7-2 to TRBJ2-7, with D perhaps matching TRBD2 (6 bases). Germline V gene sequence: CDR1 SGHTA, CDR2 FQGNSA. This CDR3 has 18 amino acids. The V end lost 5 bases, the J end lost 0 bases, and 23 bases lay between the germline ends. CDR3 region: CASSPLFGSTLFSYEQYF. The CDR3 DNA sequence: TGTGCCAGCAGCCCCCTGTTCGGGAGTACCCTATTCTCCTACGAGCAGTACTTC.

This clonotype was detected ten times or more. The chain uses TRBV5-1 and TRBJ1-1; D gene uncertain. Trimming left V 7 bases short and J 0 bases short, with 13 bases between. Germline V gives CDR1 SGHRS, CDR2 YFSETQ. The CDR3 has 14 residues. The CDR3 loop reads CASAGGSVNTEAFF. The DNA of the CDR3 is TGCGCCAGCGCCGGCGGCAGTGTGAACACTGAAGCTTTCTTT.

The chain combines TRBV28 with TRBJ1-2; D possibly corresponds to TRBD1 (5 bases). Germline loops: CDR1 MDHEN, CDR2 SYDVKM. CDR3 length: 14 amino acids. Trimming left V 6 bases short and J 5 bases short, with 16 bases between. The CDR3 DNA reads as TGTGCCAGCAGCTTGGACGGGGCGGAATATGGCTACACCTTC. It codes for CASSLDGAEYGYTF.

Of note for this clonotype: Given a much more abundant clone one base away, this may be a read error. CDR3 residues: CIVVKGGQETQYF. The DNA of the CDR3 is TGCATCGTTGTAAAAGGGGGACAAGAGACCCAGTACTTC. This chain joins TRBV29-1 and TRBJ2-5; D is possibly TRBD1 (6 bases). This CDR3 contains 13 residues. CDR1 and CDR2 from the germline V gene are SQVTM and ANQGSEA.

V usage is TRBV27 and J usage is TRBJ1-6, with no clear D. Germline lookup yields CDR1 MNHEY and CDR2 SMNVEV (reference sequence). CDR3 size: 13 residues. Trimming shortened V by 9 bases and J by 10 bases, and 16 bases separated the two germline ends. CDR3 coding DNA: TGTGCCAGTAGGTATTGGGTGAACTCACCCCTCCACTTT. Amino acid sequence: CASRYWVNSPLHF.

In its sample, this clonotype ranks as medium-sized. The chain has TRBV11-1 and TRBJ2-7; D remains unclear. Germline V gene lookup returns CDR1 SGHAT and CDR2 FQDESV (reference sequence). CDR3 size: 14 residues. Trimming removed 2 bases from V and 0 bases from J, with 8 bases in between. The CDR3 sequence is CASSLSPNSYEQYF. CDR3 nucleotide sequence: TGTGCCAGCAGCTTATCACCAAACTCCTACGAGCAGTACTTC. Looking up the rest from reference TRBV11-1 and TRBJ2-7 gives the full variable domain: EAEVAQSPRYKITEKSQAVAFWCDPISGHATLYWYRQILGQGPELLVQFQDESVVDDSQLPKDRFSAERLKGVDSTLKIQPAELGDSAMYLCASSLSPNSYEQYFGPGTRLTVT.

This chain connects TRBV6-1 to TRBJ1-6; 9 bases align to TRBD1. Germline V gene sequence: CDR1 MNHNS, CDR2 SASEGT. J was trimmed by 8 bases and V by 7 bases; bases with no gene match: 3. The CDR3 has 13 residues. The chain's CDR3 is CASNDRGYSPLHF. The CDR3 nucleotides read TGTGCCAGCAACGACAGGGGGTATTCACCCCTCCACTTT.

The chain uses TRBV7-2 and TRBJ2-1; 8 nucleotides line up with TRBD2. Germline V CDR1 and CDR2: SGHTA, FQGNSA. The CDR3 contains 13 residues. J was trimmed by 10 bases and V by 4 bases; bases with no gene match: 6. The CDR3 loop reads CASSSNRGGEQFF. In nucleotides, the CDR3 is TGTGCCAGCAGCTCAAACCGGGGGGGGGAGCAGTTCTTC.

At least ten counts were recorded for this clonotype. This chain connects TRBV19 to TRBJ1-2, with D unresolved. The germline V gene has CDR1 LNHDA and CDR2 SQIVND (reference sequence). The CDR3 length is 13 residues. V lost 2 bases to trimming and J lost 4 bases, with 8 bases between them. Here the CDR3 DNA reads TGTGCCAGTAGTATATCCCAAACCTATGGCTACACCTTC. Protein: CASSISQTYGYTF.

Points on this clonotype: At one end, the junction sequence differs from germline, possibly due to a read error. V usage is TRBV6-1 and J usage is TRBJ1-5; no clear D gene. The CDR3 is 14 amino acids. Germline-derived CDR1 and CDR2 are MNHNS and SASEGT. CDR3 sequence: CASRDQYGNQPQHF. CDR3 in DNA: TGTGCCAGCAGAGACCAATATGGCAATCAGCCCCAGCATTTC.

This clonotype was observed at least ten times. A much larger clone differs from this one at a single base, so this may be a read error. The V gene is TRBV5-1, the J gene TRBJ2-1; weak D call: TRBD2 (6 bases). Trimming stripped 4 bases from V and 9 bases from J, with 20 bases between. This CDR3 contains 15 residues. The V gene's germline CDR1 is SGHRS and CDR2 YFSETQ. CDR3 coding DNA: TGCGCCAGCAGCCCCCTACCGGGAGTTCGCACTGAGCAGTTCTTC. This translates into CASSPLPGVRTEQFF. Supplemented by reference TRBV5-1 and TRBJ2-1, the full variable domain reads KAGVTQTPRYLIKTRGQQVTLSCSPISGHRSVSWYQQTPGQGLQFLFEYFSETQRNKGNFPGRFSGRQFSNSRSEMNVSTLELGDSALYLCASSPLPGVRTEQFFGPGTRLTVL.

V is TRBV28 and J is TRBJ1-2, with 8 positions matching TRBD1. The germline V gene has CDR1 MDHEN and CDR2 SYDVKM. CDR3 length equals 12 residues. After removal of 5 bases from V and 7 bases from J, the junction contained 3 bases not matched to a gene. The CDR3 DNA sequence: TGTGCCAGCAGTCCTACAGGGGGTGGCTACACCTTC. Translating it yields CASSPTGGGYTF.

This clonotype was seen repeatedly, ten times or more. The V and J genes are TRBV20-1 and TRBJ2-7, with TRBD2 identical over 16 bases. CDR1 and CDR2 from the germline V gene are DFQATT and SNEGSKA (reference sequence). The J segment lost 9 bases and the V segment lost 6 bases, leaving 14 bases of the junction unmatched. This CDR3 is 16 amino acids long. CDR3 sequence: CSAGQGGTSGRGRQYF. DNA of the CDR3: TGCAGTGCGGGACAGGGGGGGACTAGCGGGAGGGGCCGGCAGTACTTC.